This entry lists 20 T cell receptor beta chains sequenced from one sample in a study of T cells in Graves' hyperthyroidism and ophthalmopathy. RNA transcripts served as the template for amplifying TCR beta CDR3 regions. The TCR CDR3 first-round RT-PCR relied on the HTBI primer set. Via MiXCR, TCRdb re-called the multiplex PCR reads, giving one row per CDR3 protein. Of about 560,000 distinct CDR3 sequences listed, about a sixth are singletons. The sample taken for sequencing was blood. Source of these receptors: a woman aged 18-29 years with Graves' hyperthyroidism.

This clonotype was recorded a few times. The rearrangement joins TRBV19 to TRBJ2-3; perhaps TRBD1 as D (6 bases). The CDR3 is made up of 17 amino acids. Per germline, CDR1 LNHDA and CDR2 SQIVND (reference sequence). Trimming cost V 0 bases and J 1 base, with 14 bases left between them. CDR3 amino acids: CASSIDQTGHRTDTQYF. In nucleotides, the CDR3 is TGTGCCAGTAGTATAGACCAGACAGGACACCGCACAGATACGCAGTATTTT.

The J gene is TRBJ1-1, the V gene TRBV10-3; the D is unclear. In germline, CDR1 is ENHRY, CDR2 SYGVKD. The V end was cut by 3 bases, the J end by 4 bases, with 12 bases between. The CDR3 runs to 14 residues. Written as DNA, the CDR3 is TGTGCCATCAGTGATATGGGCTGGAGCACTGAAGCTTTCTTT. As protein: CAISDMGWSTEAFF.

Comments on this clonotype: Because the CDR3's place on the DNA is in doubt, the DNA is left out and the CDR3 is given as listed by TCRdb. CDR3 loop: CASTNQTSMYLCASIGYQAGAQYF. The J gene is TRBJ2-5, the V gene TRBV12-3 or TRBV12-4. With termini counted, the CDR3 has 24 amino acids.

As DNA, the CDR3 is TGTGCCAGCAGTGACCGGACTACCGGGGAGCTGTTTTTT. Translating it yields CASSDRTTGELFF. This chain links TRBV6-4 with TRBJ2-2; possible D gene TRBD2, 5 bases. From germline, CDR1 is MRHNA and CDR2 SNTAGT. Trimming pared 2 bases from V and 5 bases from J, leaving 6 bases between. There are 13 residues in the CDR3.

The chain recombines TRBV7-9 with TRBJ2-5; no definite D call. Looked up from germline, CDR1 is SEHNR and CDR2 is FQNEAQ (reference sequence). This CDR3 is built from 11 residues. Deletions cut 5 bases from V and 9 bases from J, with 10 bases between. The CDR3 loop is CASSPFEAQYF. CDR3 in DNA: TGTGCCAGCAGCCCCTTTGAGGCCCAGTACTTC. The whole variable domain, remainder taken from reference TRBV7-9 and TRBJ2-5, is DTGVSQNPRHKITKRGQNVTFRCDPISEHNRLYWYRQTLGQGPEFLTYFQNEAQLEKSRLLSDRFSAERPKGSFSTLEIQRTEQGDSAMYLCASSPFEAQYFGPGTRLLVL.

This clonotype was recorded many times. The chain links TRBV13 to TRBJ2-5, with 8 positions matching TRBD2. Germline V CDR1 and CDR2: PRHDT, FYEKMQ (reference sequence). The V and J ends lost 4 bases and 5 bases, in that order; junction bases with no gene match: 9. This CDR3 is built from 15 residues. This CDR3 reads CASSSGTREGETQYF. CDR3 in DNA: TGTGCCAGCAGCTCCGGGACCCGGGAGGGGGAGACCCAGTACTTC. Full variable domain (remainder filled in from reference TRBV13 and TRBJ2-5): AAGVIQSPRHLIKEKRETATLKCYPIPRHDTVYWYQQGPGQDPQFLISFYEKMQSDKGSIPDRFSAQQFSDYHSELNMSSLELGDSALYFCASSSGTREGETQYFGPGTRLLVL.

This clonotype was picked up many times. V usage is TRBV2 and J usage is TRBJ1-2, with TRBD1 as a possible D gene (6 bases). The V end lost 4 bases, the J end lost 6 bases, and 18 bases lay between the germline ends. The CDR3 is 15 amino acids. CDR1 and CDR2 (germline): SNHLY, FYNNEI. The CDR3 here is CASSARSRGRDGYTF. CDR3 bases: TGTGCCAGCAGTGCCCGGTCCCGGGGGCGGGATGGCTACACCTTC. The full variable domain, in which reference TRBV2 and TRBJ1-2 provide the parts outside the CDR3, is EPEVTQTPSHQVTQMGQEVILRCVPISNHLYFYWYRQILGQKVEFLVSFYNNEISEKSEIFDDQFSVERPDGSNFTLKIRSTKLEDSAMYFCASSARSRGRDGYTFGSGTRLTVV.

For the CDR3, the DNA is TGCAGTGCCAAGCAGGGGGCTGGTTACAATGAGCAGTTCTTC. Translation: CSAKQGAGYNEQFF. The rearrangement uses TRBV20-1 and TRBJ2-1, with 8 bases fitting TRBD1. The CDR3 runs 14 residues. Germline CDR1 reads DFQATT; CDR2 reads SNEGSKA (reference sequence). V lost 6 bases and J lost 4; bases outside the gene matches: 8.

This clonotype was observed many times. V gene TRBV20-1 combines with J gene TRBJ2-3; 10 positions agree with TRBD2. CDR1 is DFQATT and CDR2 is SNEGSKA in the germline V gene (reference sequence). CDR3 length equals 16 residues. Losses at the gene ends were 1 base for V and 2 bases for J; bases not matched to a gene: 6. CDR3 DNA sequence: TGCAGTGCTAGAGCCCAACTAGCGGGGACCACAGATACGCAGTATTTT. Amino acids: CSARAQLAGTTDTQYF.

CDR3 sequence (DNA): TGTGCCAGCAGTAGGACCAGGACAGGGAATTTGCGACAGCCCCAGCATTTT. Translation gives CASSRTRTGNLRQPQHF. V usage is TRBV6-2 or TRBV6-3 and J usage is TRBJ1-5, with 8 bases lining up with TRBD1. The CDR3 contains 17 residues. Unmatched junction bases numbered 16, after V lost 5 bases and J lost 7 bases. Germline-derived CDR1 and CDR2 are MNHEY and SVGEGT.

The chain recombines TRBV9 with TRBJ1-3, with D uncertain. Trimming pared 6 bases from V and 1 base from J, leaving 8 bases between. Germline V gene data show CDR1 as SGDLS and CDR2 as YYNGEE. The length of the CDR3 is 13 residues. Here the CDR3 DNA reads TGTGCCAGCACCTTCGGGTCTGGAAACACCATATATTTT. Its translation is CASTFGSGNTIYF.

This clonotype was recorded many times. The rearrangement uses TRBV11-2 and TRBJ2-7; weak D call: TRBD1 (5 bases). CDR3 length: 17 amino acids. CDR1 and CDR2 (germline): SGHAT, FQNNGV. V dropped 1 base and J dropped 4 bases, with 20 bases sitting between them. The CDR3 loop is CASSLVPQGPILYEQYF. The DNA for the CDR3 is TGTGCCAGCAGCTTAGTTCCCCAGGGTCCCATCCTGTACGAGCAGTACTTC.

This clonotype was seen repeatedly, ten times or more. The J gene is TRBJ2-1, the V gene TRBV30; no reliable D call. Between the trimmed V and J ends, which lost 5 bases and 10 bases, there was a span of 12 bases. Germline V lookup: CDR1 GTSNPN, CDR2 SVGIG (reference sequence). The CDR3 totals 11 residues. CDR3 DNA sequence: TGTGCCTGGGACCGCGGCCTCGAGCAGTTCTTC. It specifies CAWDRGLEQFF.

This clonotype was counted at least ten times. V usage is TRBV20-1 and J usage is TRBJ2-7; TRBD1 aligns across 11 bases. The CDR3 contains 15 residues. J was trimmed by 6 bases and V by 3 bases; bases with no gene match: 10. The germline V gene has CDR1 DFQATT and CDR2 SNEGSKA (reference sequence). The CDR3, as DNA: TGCAGTGCTAGTCCCCCCCGGACAGGGGGCGGCGAGCAGTACTTC. Amino acids: CSASPPRTGGGEQYF.

Comment on this clonotype: Germline and junction disagree at one end, which may indicate a read error. The V and J genes are TRBV5-1 and TRBJ2-7; D not resolved. This CDR3 is 14 amino acids long. Germline CDR1 is SGHRS and CDR2 is YFSETQ. The CDR3 protein is CASSLHGDGYELYF. The CDR3 DNA reads TGCGCCAGCAGCTTACATGGGGATGGTTACGAGCTGTACTTC.

The chain carries TRBV20-1 and TRBJ2-7; D is undetermined. V lost 6 bases and J lost 0, with 9 bases in between. The V gene's germline CDR1 is DFQATT and CDR2 SNEGSKA (reference sequence). There are 12 residues in the CDR3. In DNA form, the CDR3 reads TGCAGTGCCTCACAGAGCTCCTACGAGCAGTACTTC. Translating it yields CSASQSSYEQYF.

This clonotype was detected a few times. This rearrangement joins TRBV4-2 to TRBJ1-2; 8 bases agree with TRBD1. Germline V gene sequence: CDR1 LGHNA, CDR2 YNFKEQ. V lost 0 bases to trimming and J lost 4 bases; unmatched junction nucleotides: 4. The CDR3 consists of 15 residues. Here the CDR3 reads CASSQDRQGIYGYTF. In DNA form, the CDR3 reads TGTGCCAGCAGCCAAGACCGACAGGGGATCTATGGCTACACCTTC.

This clonotype appeared a few times. DNA of the CDR3: TGTGCCAGCACTCACAGGGACACCGGGGAGCTGTTTTTT. Its protein is CASTHRDTGELFF. This chain links TRBV27 with TRBJ2-2, with D possibly TRBD1 on 6 matching bases. Germline V CDR1 and CDR2: MNHEY, SMNVEV (reference sequence). Trimming removed 7 bases at V and 3 bases at J, with 9 bases between. The CDR3 loop spans 13 amino acids.

The CDR3 DNA sequence: TGTGCCAGCAGCGTACGGGAAGCGGGACTCTACGAGCAGTACTTC. Its translation: CASSVREAGLYEQYF. The genes are TRBV9 and TRBJ2-7, with 7 nucleotides matching TRBD2. The CDR3 runs 15 residues. Unmatched junction bases numbered 7, after V lost 1 base and J lost 3 bases. Per germline, CDR1 SGDLS and CDR2 YYNGEE.

This clonotype was recorded at least ten times. The chain couples TRBV7-9 to TRBJ1-2, with a weak D call TRBD1 (5 bases). The CDR3 is 15 residues long. Trimming pared 3 bases from V and 4 bases from J, leaving 15 bases between. CDR1 SEHNR and CDR2 FQNEAQ come from the germline V gene (reference sequence). In DNA form, the CDR3 reads TGTGCCAGCAGCTTCGTGGGGCAGGGAGTCTATGGCTACACCTTC. Translated: CASSFVGQGVYGYTF.